This T cell receptor (beta chain) derives from a study of early T cells in non-severe SARS-CoV-2 infection. Findings and limits, study-wide: Matching against VDJdb likely underestimated virus-specific expansions, favoring anti-spike CD8.

Unique molecular identifiers were attached to individual cDNA molecules. TCRdb called the 5' RACE reads again in MiXCR, with one record for every CDR3 protein. Of under 60,000 distinct CDR3 sequences in the sample, approximately 9.7% were seen once. The CDR3 is 13 amino acids. Trimming shortened V by 3 bases and J by 8 bases, and 11 bases separated the two germline ends. The germline CDR1 and CDR2 sequences are LNHDA and SQIVND (reference sequence). This clonotype was detected ten times or more. Antigen specificity is unknown. The chain is built from TRBV19 and TRBJ2-1; D not certain. Sequenced input: whole blood. This TCR was sampled from an adult who was a healthcare worker with PCR-confirmed SARS-CoV-2 infection or an uninfected control (not recorded which). Here the CDR3 reads CASSMLRTYEQFF. The DNA for the CDR3 is TGTGCCAGTAGTATGCTGAGGACCTATGAGCAGTTCTTC.